This paragraph reports one T cell receptor (beta chain). Its antigen is not identified. Documented treatment: randomized to nivolumab then ipilimumab (arm A) or the reverse (arm B). The sample originates from a study of sequential checkpoint blockade in melanoma. Study-wide background: 75 to 95 pretreatment tumor DNA samples were TCRβ immunosequenced.

CDR1 and CDR2 (germline): SGHAT, FQDESV (reference sequence). The J segment lost 7 bases and the V segment lost 3 bases, leaving 8 bases of the junction unmatched. The length of the CDR3 is 17 residues. Study-level results: Response in arm A was associated with pretreatment TIL clonality.

The protocol was immunoSEQ multiplex PCR, while the TCRdb copy is restricted to in-frame clones and leaves out a portion. Of about 5,100 clones in the sample, about 32% were seen once. This TCR came from a human donor with melanoma. The sequencing here drew on tumor tissue (inferred from file names), taken from a patient given nivolumab and ipilimumab in sequence. This sequence joins TRBV11-1 and TRBJ2-1, with 14 nucleotides matching TRBD2. The CDR3 DNA reads as TGTGCCAGCAGCTTTGAGACTAGCGGGAGGGCCTGGAATGAGCAGTTCTTC. It translates to CASSFETSGRAWNEQFF.